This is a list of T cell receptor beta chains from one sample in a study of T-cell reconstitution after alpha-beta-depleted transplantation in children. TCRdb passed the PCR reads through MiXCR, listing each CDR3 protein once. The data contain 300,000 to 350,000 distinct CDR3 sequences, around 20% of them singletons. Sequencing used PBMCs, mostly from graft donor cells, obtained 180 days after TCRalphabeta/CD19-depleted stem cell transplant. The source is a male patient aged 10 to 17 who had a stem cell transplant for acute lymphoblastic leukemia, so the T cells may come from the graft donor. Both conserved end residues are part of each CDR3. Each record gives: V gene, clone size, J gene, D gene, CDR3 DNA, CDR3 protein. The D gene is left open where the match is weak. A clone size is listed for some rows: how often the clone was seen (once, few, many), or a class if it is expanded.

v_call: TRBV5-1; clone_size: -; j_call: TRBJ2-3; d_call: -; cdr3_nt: TGCGCCAGCAGCCCTCCCCTAATGGACGATACGCAGTATTTT; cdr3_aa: CASSPPLMDDTQYF
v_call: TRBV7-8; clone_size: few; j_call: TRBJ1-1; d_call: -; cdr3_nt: TGTGCCAGCAGCTTAGTCGGGGAAACCAGGAACACTGAAGCTTTCTTT; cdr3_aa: CASSLVGETRNTEAFF
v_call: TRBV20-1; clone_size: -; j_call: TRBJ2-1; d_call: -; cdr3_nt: TGCAGTGCTACCGACAGTGTTCCCTACAATGAGCAGTTCTTC; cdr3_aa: CSATDSVPYNEQFF
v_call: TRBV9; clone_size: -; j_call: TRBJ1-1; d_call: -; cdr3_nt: TGTGCCAGCAGCGCCGGTCTAGGGCGGAACACTGAAGCTTTCTTT; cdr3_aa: CASSAGLGRNTEAFF
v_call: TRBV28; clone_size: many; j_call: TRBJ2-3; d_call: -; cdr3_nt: TGTGCCAGCAGTTTTGTCGGGGAAACAGGCAGAAGAACAGATACGCAGTATTTT; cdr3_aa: CASSFVGETGRRTDTQYF
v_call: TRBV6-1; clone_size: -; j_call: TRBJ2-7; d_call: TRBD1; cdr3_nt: TGTGCCAGCAGCCCGGGACAGCACTACGAGCAGTACTTC; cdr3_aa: CASSPGQHYEQYF
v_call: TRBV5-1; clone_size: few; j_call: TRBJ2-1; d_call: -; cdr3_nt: TGCGCCAGCTCGCAATTGGCCGGCCCCACTGCCTACAATGAGCAGTTCTTC; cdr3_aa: CASSQLAGPTAYNEQFF
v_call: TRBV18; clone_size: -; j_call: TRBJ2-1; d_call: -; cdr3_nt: TGTGCCAGCTCACCACTTATAAGTGGGGAGCAGCTCTTC; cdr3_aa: CASSPLISGEQLF
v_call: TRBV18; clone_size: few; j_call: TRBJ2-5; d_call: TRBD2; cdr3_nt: TGTGCCAGCTCACCCACCTTAGCGGGAGGAGAGACCCAGTACTTC; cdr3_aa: CASSPTLAGGETQYF
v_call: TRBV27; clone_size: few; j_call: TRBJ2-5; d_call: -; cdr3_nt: TGTGCCAGCAGTTTATGGGCAGAAGAGACCCAGTACTTC; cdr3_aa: CASSLWAEETQYF
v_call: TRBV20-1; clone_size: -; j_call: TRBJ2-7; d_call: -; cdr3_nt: TGCAGTGCTAGGACGGGACCAGCCTACGAGCAGTACTTC; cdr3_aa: CSARTGPAYEQYF
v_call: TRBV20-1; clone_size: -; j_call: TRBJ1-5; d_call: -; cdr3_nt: TGCAGTGCTAGAGGCCGGGGAGCAGATAGCAATCAGCCCCAGCATTTT; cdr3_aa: CSARGRGADSNQPQHF
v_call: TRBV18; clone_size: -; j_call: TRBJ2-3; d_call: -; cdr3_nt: TGTGCCAGCTCACCGCACACCACAGATACGCAGTATTTT; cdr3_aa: CASSPHTTDTQYF
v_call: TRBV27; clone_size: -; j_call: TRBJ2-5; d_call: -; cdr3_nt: TGTGCCAGCAGTCCAGGGTTGATCCAAGAGACCCAGTACTTC; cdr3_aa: CASSPGLIQETQYF
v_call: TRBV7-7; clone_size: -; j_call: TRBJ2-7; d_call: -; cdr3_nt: TGTGCCGTCAAAGGGAGGCGGGCCGACGAGCAGTACTTC; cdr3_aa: CAVKGRRADEQYF
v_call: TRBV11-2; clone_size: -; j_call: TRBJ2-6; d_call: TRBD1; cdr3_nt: TGTGCCAGCAGCCCAAGACAGGGGGAAAGAACTGGGGTCAACGTCCTGACTTTC; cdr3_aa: CASSPRQGERTGVNVLTF
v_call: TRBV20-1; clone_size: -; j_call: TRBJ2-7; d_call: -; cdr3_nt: TGCAGTGCTAGAGACCTTCGGGACTCCTACGAGCAGTACTTC; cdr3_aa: CSARDLRDSYEQYF
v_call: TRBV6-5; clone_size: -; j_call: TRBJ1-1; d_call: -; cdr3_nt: TGTGCCAGCAGTTACTCGGTCAGTTTCACTGAAGCTTTCTTT; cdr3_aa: CASSYSVSFTEAFF
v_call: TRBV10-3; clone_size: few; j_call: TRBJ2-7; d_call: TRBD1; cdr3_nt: TGTGCCATCAGAAAGACAGGGGGCAGCTACGAGCAGTACTTC; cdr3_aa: CAIRKTGGSYEQYF
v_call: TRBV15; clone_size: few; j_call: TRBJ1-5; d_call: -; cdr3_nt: TGTGCCACCAGCAGAGAGAGGGTGATCAATAGCAATCAGCCCCAGCATTTT; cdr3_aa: CATSRERVINSNQPQHF
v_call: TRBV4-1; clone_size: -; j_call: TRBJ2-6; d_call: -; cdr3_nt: TGCGCCAGCAGCCAACCCGGGACGCTACCCTCTGGGGCCAACGTCCTGACTTTC; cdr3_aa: CASSQPGTLPSGANVLTF
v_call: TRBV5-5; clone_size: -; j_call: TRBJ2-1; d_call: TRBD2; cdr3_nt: TGTGCCAGCAGCCCAAGACTAGCGGGGTGGGGGCGGGAGCAGCTCTTC; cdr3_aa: CASSPRLAGWGREQLF
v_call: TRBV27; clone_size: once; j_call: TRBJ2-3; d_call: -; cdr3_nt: TGTGCCAGCAGTTTATCTTCCCTTTGGGGGCAGTATTTT; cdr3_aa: CASSLSSLWGQYF
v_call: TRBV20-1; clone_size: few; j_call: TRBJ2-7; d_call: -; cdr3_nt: TGCAGTGCTCCCTCCGGACCCACGGGGCAATACGAGCAGTACTTC; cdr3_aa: CSAPSGPTGQYEQYF
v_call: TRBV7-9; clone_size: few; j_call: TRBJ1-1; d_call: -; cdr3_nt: TGTGCCAGCAGCTTACAAAGGACCGCAGAAGCTTTCTTT; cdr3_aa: CASSLQRTAEAFF
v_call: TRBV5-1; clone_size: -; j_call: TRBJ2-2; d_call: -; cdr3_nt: TGCGCCAGCAGCTTGGGGCACGAACTCACCGGGGAGCTGTTTTTT; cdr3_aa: CASSLGHELTGELFF
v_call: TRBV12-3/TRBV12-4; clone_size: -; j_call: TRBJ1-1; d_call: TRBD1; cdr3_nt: TGTGCCAGCGTGGCAGGGGGGTGGGTTGAAGCTTTCTTT; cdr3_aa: CASVAGGWVEAFF
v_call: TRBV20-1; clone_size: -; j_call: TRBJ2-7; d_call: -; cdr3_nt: TGCAGTGTGAGCCCGGACAGAAGTTTTTTGCGGGACCTAAAGCTGGAGTACTTC; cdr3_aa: CSVSPDRSFLRDLKLEYF
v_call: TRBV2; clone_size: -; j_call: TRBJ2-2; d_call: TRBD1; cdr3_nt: TGTGCCAGCAGTGAATCCGGACAGGGGGCCGGGGAGCTGTTTTTT; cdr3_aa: CASSESGQGAGELFF
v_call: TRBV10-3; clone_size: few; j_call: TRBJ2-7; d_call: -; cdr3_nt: TGTGCCATCAGTGATCGGGGGGCGCGAGGCTACGAGCAGTACTTC; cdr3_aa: CAISDRGARGYEQYF
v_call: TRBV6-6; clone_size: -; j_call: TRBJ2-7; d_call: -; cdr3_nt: TGTGCCAGCAGTTACTCGGCACCCTACGAGCAGTACTTC; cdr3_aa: CASSYSAPYEQYF
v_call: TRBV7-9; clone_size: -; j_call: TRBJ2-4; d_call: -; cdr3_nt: TGTGCCAGCAGCTTAGTGGGAGTTGGCATTCAGTACTTC; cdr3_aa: CASSLVGVGIQYF
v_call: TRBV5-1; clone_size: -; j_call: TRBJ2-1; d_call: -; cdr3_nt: TGCGCCAGCAGCGAACGGGACCTGTACAATGAGCAGTTCTTC; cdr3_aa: CASSERDLYNEQFF
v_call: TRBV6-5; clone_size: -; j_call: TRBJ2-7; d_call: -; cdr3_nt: TGTGCCAGCAGTTACTCAAAAGAACCCTACGAGCAGTACTTC; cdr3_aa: CASSYSKEPYEQYF
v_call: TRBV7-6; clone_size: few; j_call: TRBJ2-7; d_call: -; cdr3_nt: TGTGCCAGCAGCCCCGAGGCGCGGCTGGTTCCCTACGAGCAGTACTTC; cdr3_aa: CASSPEARLVPYEQYF
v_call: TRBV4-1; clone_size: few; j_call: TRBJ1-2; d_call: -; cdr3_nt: TGCGCCAGCAGCCAAGAGGACGGATACTATGGCTACACCTTC; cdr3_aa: CASSQEDGYYGYTF
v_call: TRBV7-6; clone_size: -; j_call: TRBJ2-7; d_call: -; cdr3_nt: TGTGCCAGCAGCATCATCAGAGGCTACGAGCAGTACTTC; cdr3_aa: CASSIIRGYEQYF
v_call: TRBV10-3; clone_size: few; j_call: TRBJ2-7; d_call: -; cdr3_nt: TGTGCCATCAGTGAGTCGAAGGACGTTCGATCCCACGAGCAGTACTTC; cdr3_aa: CAISESKDVRSHEQYF
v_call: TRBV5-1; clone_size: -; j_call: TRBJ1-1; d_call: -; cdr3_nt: TGCGCCAGCAGCTTGGTGGCGGGTCCCACTGAAGCTTTCTTT; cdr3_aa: CASSLVAGPTEAFF
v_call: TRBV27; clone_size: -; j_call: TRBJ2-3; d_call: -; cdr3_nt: TGTGCCAGCAGTCGAATAGGAGGGCCAGATACGCAGTATTTT; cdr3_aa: CASSRIGGPDTQYF
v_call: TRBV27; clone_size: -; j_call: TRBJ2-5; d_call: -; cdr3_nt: TGTGCCAGCAGTTTATATGGGCCTGGCAGGTATCCTCAAGAGACCCAGTACTTC; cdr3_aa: CASSLYGPGRYPQETQYF
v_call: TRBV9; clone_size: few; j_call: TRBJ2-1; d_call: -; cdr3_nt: TGTGCCAGCAGCGTAGAAAGCGGTTACAATGAGCAGTTCTTC; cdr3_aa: CASSVESGYNEQFF
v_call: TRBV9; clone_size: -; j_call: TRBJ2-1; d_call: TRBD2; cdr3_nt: TGTGCCAGCAGCGTGCTAGCGGGAGGGCCCTATGAGCAGTTCTTC; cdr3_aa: CASSVLAGGPYEQFF
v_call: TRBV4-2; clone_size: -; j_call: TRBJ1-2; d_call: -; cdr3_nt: TGTGCCAGCAGCCAAAGGAGAGGGAACTATGGCTACACCTTC; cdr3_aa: CASSQRRGNYGYTF
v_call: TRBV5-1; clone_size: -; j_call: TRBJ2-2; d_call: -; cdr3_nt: TGCGCCAGCCGGCCGACAGACGGGGAGCTGTTTTTT; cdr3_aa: CASRPTDGELFF
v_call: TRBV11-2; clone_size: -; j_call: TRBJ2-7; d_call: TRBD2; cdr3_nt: TGTGCCAGCAGCTACCGGCTAGGGACTAGCGGTCCCTGGCCTTACGAGCAGTACTTC; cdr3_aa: CASSYRLGTSGPWPYEQYF
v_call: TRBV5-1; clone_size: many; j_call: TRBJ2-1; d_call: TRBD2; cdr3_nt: TGCGCCAGCAACTGGGGTCTAGCGGGAGGCTTGGCCTACAATGAGCAGTTCTTC; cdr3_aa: CASNWGLAGGLAYNEQFF
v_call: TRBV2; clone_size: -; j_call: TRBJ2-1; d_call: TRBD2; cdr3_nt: TGTGCCAGCGGCCCTCGCGCGGGAGTAATAAATGAGCAGTTCTTC; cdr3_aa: CASGPRAGVINEQFF